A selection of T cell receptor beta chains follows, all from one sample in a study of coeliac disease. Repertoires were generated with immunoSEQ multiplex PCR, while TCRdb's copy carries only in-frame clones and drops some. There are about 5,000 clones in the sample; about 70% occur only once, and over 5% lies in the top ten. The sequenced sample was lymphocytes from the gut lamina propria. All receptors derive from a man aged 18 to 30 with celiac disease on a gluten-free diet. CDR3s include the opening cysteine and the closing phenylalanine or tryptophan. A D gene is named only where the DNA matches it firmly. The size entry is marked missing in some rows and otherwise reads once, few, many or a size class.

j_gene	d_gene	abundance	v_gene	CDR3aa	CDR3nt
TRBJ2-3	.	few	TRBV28	CASSPPRGGDTQYF	TGTGCCAGCAGTCCCCCCAGGGGCGGGGATACGCAGTATTTT
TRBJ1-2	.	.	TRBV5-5	CASSPGFRDGYTF	TGTGCCAGCAGCCCCGGGTTCCGGGATGGCTACACCTTC
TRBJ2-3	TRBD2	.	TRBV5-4	CASSRGDTDTQYF	TGTGCCAGCAGTCGGGGGGACACAGATACGCAGTATTTT
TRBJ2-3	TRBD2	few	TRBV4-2	CASSQDLAGVTDTQYF	TGTGCCAGCAGCCAAGATCTAGCGGGGGTCACAGATACGCAGTATTTT
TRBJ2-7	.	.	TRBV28	CASRGQWDSYEQYF	TGTGCCAGCAGAGGACAGTGGGACTCCTACGAGCAGTACTTC
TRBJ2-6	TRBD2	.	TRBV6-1	CASRLGGSGANVLTF	TGTGCCAGCAGGCTGGGGGGGTCTGGGGCCAACGTCCTGACTTTC
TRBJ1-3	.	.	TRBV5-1	CASSLEQRSSGNTIYF	TGCGCCAGCAGCTTGGAGCAGAGGAGCTCTGGAAACACCATATATTTT
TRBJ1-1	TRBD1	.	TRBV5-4	CASSSLDRGTEAFF	TGTGCCAGCAGCTCCCTCGACAGGGGCACTGAAGCTTTCTTT
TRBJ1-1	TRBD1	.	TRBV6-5	CASSLGQGGTEAFF	TGTGCCAGCAGTCTCGGACAGGGTGGCACTGAAGCTTTCTTT
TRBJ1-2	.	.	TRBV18	CASSPSGGDYGYTF	TGTGCCAGCTCACCGAGCGGGGGGGACTATGGCTACACCTTC
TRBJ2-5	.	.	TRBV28	CASSWSAAPETQYF	TGTGCCAGCAGTTGGTCAGCGGCACCGGAGACCCAGTACTTC
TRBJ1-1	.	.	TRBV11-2	CASSLGRGGNTEAFF	TGTGCCAGCAGCTTAGGACGCGGGGGGAACACTGAAGCTTTCTTT
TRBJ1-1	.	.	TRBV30	CAWRFVAEAFF	TGTGCCTGGAGATTTGTCGCTGAAGCTTTCTTT
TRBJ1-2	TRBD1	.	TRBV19	CASSRTGTGISRTDGYTF	TGTGCCAGTAGTAGGACCGGGACAGGGATTTCCCGTACGGATGGCTACACCTTC
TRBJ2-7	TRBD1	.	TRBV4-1	CASSQDSARQGAPRTYEQYF	TGCGCCAGCAGCCAAGATAGCGCGAGGCAGGGGGCACCGAGAACCTACGAGCAGTACTTC
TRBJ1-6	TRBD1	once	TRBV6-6	CASRLSGGLDSPLHF	TGTGCCAGCAGACTCTCAGGGGGCTTGGATTCACCCCTCCACTTT
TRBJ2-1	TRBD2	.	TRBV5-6	CASISGGGYNEQFF	TGTGCCAGCATCTCGGGGGGGGGCTACAATGAGCAGTTCTTC
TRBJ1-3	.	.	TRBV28	CASSPTGVNTIYF	TGTGCCAGCAGCCCGACAGGCGTAAACACCATATATTTT
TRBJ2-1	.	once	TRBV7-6	CASSRTPGIENEQFF	TGTGCCAGCAGCCGAACCCCGGGGATCGAGAATGAGCAGTTCTTC
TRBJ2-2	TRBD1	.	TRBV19	CASIRTGGTGELFF	TGTGCCAGTATCCGGACAGGGGGCACCGGGGAGCTGTTTTTT
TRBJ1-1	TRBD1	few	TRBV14	CASSQDRGLRAFF	TGTGCCAGCAGCCAAGACAGGGGGCTTCGAGCTTTCTTT
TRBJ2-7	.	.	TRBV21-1	CASSKGSGVSSYEQYF	TGTGCCAGCAGCAAAGGCTCAGGGGTTAGCTCCTACGAGCAGTACTTC
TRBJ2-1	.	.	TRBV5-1	CASSPDIFEQFF	TGCGCCAGCAGCCCGGACATTTTCGAGCAGTTCTTC
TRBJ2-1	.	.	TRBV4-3	CASSQDPETGNNEQFF	TGCGCCAGCAGCCAAGATCCCGAGACAGGCAACAATGAGCAGTTCTTC
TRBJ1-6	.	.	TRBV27	CASRTDRSSYNSPLHF	TGTGCCAGCAGAACCGACAGGAGCTCCTATAATTCACCCCTCCACTTT
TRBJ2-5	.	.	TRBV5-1	CASSPAPGYGQETQYF	TGCGCCAGCAGCCCAGCTCCAGGGTACGGCCAAGAGACCCAGTACTTC
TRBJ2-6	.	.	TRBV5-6	CASSLLRSGANVLTF	TGTGCCAGCAGTTTACTCCGCTCTGGGGCCAACGTCCTGACTTTC
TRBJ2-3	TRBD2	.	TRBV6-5	CASSYTSGGADTQYF	TGTGCCAGCAGTTACACTAGCGGGGGGGCAGATACGCAGTATTTT
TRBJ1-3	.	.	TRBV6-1	CASSEEMIRSGNTIYF	TGTGCCAGCAGTGAAGAGATGATTAGATCTGGAAACACCATATATTTT
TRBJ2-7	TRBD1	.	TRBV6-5	CASTKGQNYEQYF	TGTGCCAGCACGAAGGGACAGAATTACGAGCAGTACTTC
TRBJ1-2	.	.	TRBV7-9	CASMGGREARGYTF	TGTGCCAGCATGGGGGGACGGGAAGCGAGAGGCTACACCTTC
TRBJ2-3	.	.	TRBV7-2	CASSHGTFTDTQYF	TGTGCCAGCAGCCACGGTACTTTCACAGATACGCAGTATTTT
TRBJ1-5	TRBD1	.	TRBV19	CASTQTGRQPQHF	TGTGCCAGTACTCAGACAGGGAGACAGCCCCAGCATTTT
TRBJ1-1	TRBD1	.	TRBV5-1	CASNKDRGGTEAFF	TGCGCCAGCAACAAAGACAGGGGCGGCACTGAAGCTTTCTTT
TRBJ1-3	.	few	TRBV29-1	CSVEDRRPPGNTIYF	TGCAGCGTTGAAGATCGGAGGCCTCCTGGAAACACCATATATTTT